This T cell receptor beta chain was obtained from a study of cytomegalovirus exposure and HLA in healthy donors. On the study more broadly: Across around 400 genotyped donors, over 70% landed in the Caucasian-associated ancestry cluster. Findings and limits, study-wide: Later, an analysis showed that TCR beta chains associated with HLA were more clonally expanded than others that were equally common. A later analysis found that most CMV-associated TCR beta chains appeared HLA-restricted.

CDR1 and CDR2 (germline): LNHDA, SQIVND (reference sequence). V dropped 7 bases and J dropped 3; count of bases not matched to a gene: 8. The CDR3 is 15 residues long. Primers for the PCR totalled 60 Vbeta and 13 Jbeta. Here immunoSEQ multiplex PCR was the method, and the copy in TCRdb shows in-frame clones only, minus some. The table has some 140,000 clones, roughly 80% seen once. Comments on this clone: The antigen remains undetermined.

The sequencing sample was made of PBMCs. The V and J genes are TRBV19 and TRBJ1-1; the match to TRBD1 covers 10 bases. The receptor was isolated from a woman aged 40 to 50 in good health and CMV-seronegative. CDR3 coding DNA: TGTGCCAGTACTTCTTGGGACAGGGGTTACACTGAAGCTTTCTTT. Residues: CASTSWDRGYTEAFF.